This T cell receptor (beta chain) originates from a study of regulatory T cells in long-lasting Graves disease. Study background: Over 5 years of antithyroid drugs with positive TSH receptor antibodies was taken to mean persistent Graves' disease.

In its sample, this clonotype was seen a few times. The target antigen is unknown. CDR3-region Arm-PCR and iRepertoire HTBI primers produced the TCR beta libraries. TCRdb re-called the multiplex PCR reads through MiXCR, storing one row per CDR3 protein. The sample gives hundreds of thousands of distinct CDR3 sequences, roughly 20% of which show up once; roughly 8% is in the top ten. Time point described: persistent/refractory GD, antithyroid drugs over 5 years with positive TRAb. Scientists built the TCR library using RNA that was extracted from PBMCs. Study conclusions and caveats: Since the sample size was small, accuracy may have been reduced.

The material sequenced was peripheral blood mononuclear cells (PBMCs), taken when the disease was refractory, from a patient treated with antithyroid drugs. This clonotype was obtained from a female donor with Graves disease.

The CDR3 bases are TGCGCCAGCAGCCCTGGAGGGCAGGGGAATCAGCCCCAGCATTTT. The encoded protein is CASSPGGQGNQPQHF. The chain combines TRBV5-1 with TRBJ1-5, with D possibly TRBD1 on 6 matching bases. The V end lost 4 bases, the J end lost 4 bases, and 15 bases lay between the germline ends. CDR3 length equals 15 residues. Germline-derived CDR1 and CDR2 are SGHRS and YFSETQ. Full variable domain (missing parts from reference TRBV5-1 and TRBJ1-5): KAGVTQTPRYLIKTRGQQVTLSCSPISGHRSVSWYQQTPGQGLQFLFEYFSETQRNKGNFPGRFSGRQFSNSRSEMNVSTLELGDSALYLCASSPGGQGNQPQHFGDGTRLSIL.